The 23 T cell receptor beta chains below were found in one sample sequenced in a study of blood T cell repertoires in COVID-19. Method: immunoSEQ multiplex PCR; TCRdb's copy keeps in-frame clones and lacks some. This sample has over 20,000 clones; under 85% occur once, and the top ten carry more than 6.5%. The sample taken for sequencing was peripheral blood. The source of these receptors is a man aged 50 or older with COVID-19, enrolled during active disease.

In this sample, this clone turned up once. The chain is built from TRBV6-6 and TRBJ2-2, with 13 bases matching TRBD2. The CDR3 is made up of 15 amino acids. Germline V gene lookup returns CDR1 MNHNY and CDR2 SVGAGI (reference sequence). The ends lost 5 bases at V and 6 bases at J; junction bases unmatched: 3. The CDR3 nucleotides read TGTGCCAGCAGTCGGGGACTAGCGGGATCCGGGGAGCTGTTTTTT. This translates into CASSRGLAGSGELFF.

This clone appeared a few times. This rearrangement joins TRBV6-5 to TRBJ1-5; D may be TRBD1 (6 bases). V lost 6 bases, J lost 2 bases, and 14 bases lay in between. The CDR3 extends over 15 amino acids. Germline V gives CDR1 MNHEY, CDR2 SVGAGI. The CDR3 spells CASSAQGSGNQPQHF. Written as DNA, the CDR3 is TGTGCCAGCAGCGCACAGGGTTCTGGCAATCAGCCCCAGCATTTT.

The V gene is TRBV12-3 or TRBV12-4, the J gene TRBJ2-7, with D perhaps matching TRBD1 (5 bases). The CDR3 is made up of 13 amino acids. V was cut by 4 bases and J by 7 bases, with 14 bases left in between. CDR3: CASSWTLSGEQYF. CDR3 DNA: TGTGCCAGCAGTTGGACCCTTTCAGGGGAGCAGTACTTC.

This clone was seen a handful of times. V and J are TRBV9 and TRBJ1-1; no clear D gene. This CDR3 comprises 14 residues. Germline-derived CDR1 and CDR2 are SGDLS and YYNGEE. V shed 0 bases and J shed 8 bases, with 14 bases lying between them. CDR3 coding DNA: TGTGCCAGCAGCGTAGGGGGAGCAGGCGGAGAAGCTTTCTTT. It specifies CASSVGGAGGEAFF.

This chain links TRBV20-1 with TRBJ2-5; 8 bases line up with TRBD2. The CDR3 has 16 amino acids. The V and J ends lost 3 bases and 5 bases, in that order; junction bases with no gene match: 14. Germline V CDR1 and CDR2: DFQATT, SNEGSKA (reference sequence). CDR3 residues: CSASTEYGGAEETQYF. CDR3 DNA sequence: TGCAGTGCTAGTACAGAGTACGGGGGGGCCGAGGAGACCCAGTACTTC.

This CDR3 is CASSAGTTNEKLFF. The DNA for the CDR3 is TGTGCCAGCAGCGCGGGGACAACTAATGAAAAACTGTTTTTT. The chain combines TRBV6-5 with TRBJ1-4, with D uncertain. Germline loops: CDR1 MNHEY, CDR2 SVGAGI. Trimming took 6 bases from V and 0 from J, leaving 8 bases between them. The CDR3 contains 14 residues.

This sequence joins TRBV19 and TRBJ2-1; 9 bases agree with TRBD2. The CDR3 is made up of 16 amino acids. Germline loops: CDR1 LNHDA, CDR2 SQIVND (reference sequence). Trimming took 1 base from V and 0 from J; bases not matched to a gene: 1. CDR3 nucleotides: TGTGCCAGTAGTATAGGTAGCGGGAGCTCCTACAATGAGCAGTTCTTC. This translates into CASSIGSGSSYNEQFF.

The CDR3 DNA reads as TGTGCCAGCAGTTCCCCCCGACAGGGGCGAGAGACCCAGTACTTC. Amino acids: CASSSPRQGRETQYF. The V call is TRBV6-5, the J call TRBJ2-5, with 8 bases fitting TRBD1. V shed 4 bases, J shed 4 bases, and the junction held 8 bases outside the gene matches. The CDR3 has 15 residues. Germline CDR1 reads MNHEY; CDR2 reads SVGAGI.

CDR3: CASSPGQENTEAFF. The CDR3, as DNA: TGTGCCAGCAGCCCGGGACAGGAGAACACTGAAGCTTTCTTT. The V call is TRBV5-4, the J call TRBJ1-1, with 8 bases identical to TRBD1. The CDR3 length is 14 residues. Unmatched junction bases numbered 3, after V lost 4 bases and J lost 1 base. The V gene's germline CDR1 is SGHNT and CDR2 YYREEE (reference sequence).

This clone has just one count. This sequence joins TRBV28 and TRBJ2-1, with unresolved D. Germline V gives CDR1 MDHEN, CDR2 SYDVKM. The CDR3 is 14 amino acids. V lost 6 bases, J lost 6 bases, and 15 bases lay in between. CDR3 DNA sequence: TGTGCCAGCAGCCCGGCCTGGCGAGGCAATGAGCAGTTCTTC. It codes for CASSPAWRGNEQFF.

The J gene is TRBJ2-3, the V gene TRBV28; D might be TRBD2 (6 bases). Germline CDR1 MDHEN, CDR2 SYDVKM. V was trimmed by 3 bases and J by 8 bases, leaving 6 bases between them. The CDR3 has 11 residues. The CDR3 loop is CASSLGGTQYF. Here the CDR3 DNA reads TGTGCCAGCAGTTTGGGAGGTACGCAGTATTTT.

The chain is built from TRBV7-9 and TRBJ2-1; D is ambiguous. The V gene lost 5 bases and the J gene lost 6 bases, with 8 bases spanning the gap. From germline, CDR1 is SEHNR and CDR2 FQNEAQ (reference sequence). The CDR3 is made up of 12 amino acids. CDR3 amino acids: CASSRISNEQFF. CDR3 nucleotides: TGTGCCAGCAGCCGCATTAGCAATGAGCAGTTCTTC.

The chain uses TRBV12-5 and TRBJ1-5; no definite D call. Per germline, CDR1 LGHNT and CDR2 FRNRAP. V was pared by 1 base and J by 5 bases, with 9 bases between. The CDR3 sequence is 14 residues long. This CDR3 reads CASGLGESHQPQHF. CDR3 nucleotides: TGTGCTAGTGGTTTGGGGGAGTCCCATCAGCCCCAGCATTTT.

This clone appeared a single time. The chain links TRBV15 to TRBJ1-2; 9 bases line up with TRBD1. CDR3 size: 17 residues. Germline V gene lookup returns CDR1 LNHNV and CDR2 YYDKDF (reference sequence). V trimming: 3 bases; J trimming: 7 bases; junction bases outside the gene matches: 15. The CDR3 nucleotides are TGTGCCACCAGCAGTACACGCCTCACAGGGGGCGCAGGTGGCTACACCTTC. Its protein product is CATSSTRLTGGAGGYTF. Drawing the rest from reference TRBV15 and TRBJ1-2, the complete variable domain is DAMVIQNPRYQVTQFGKPVTLSCSQTLNHNVMYWYQQKSSQAPKLLFHYYDKDFNNEADTPDNFQSRRPNTSFCFLDIRSPGLGDTAMYLCATSSTRLTGGAGGYTFGSGTRLTVV.

The rearrangement links TRBV6-6 to TRBJ1-5; no firm D call. This CDR3 spans 14 amino acids. CDR1 and CDR2 (germline): MNHNY, SVGAGI (reference sequence). V gave up 2 bases and J gave up 0 bases, with 5 bases separating them. This CDR3 reads CASSYADSNQPQHF. The CDR3 region has the DNA TGTGCCAGCAGTTACGCAGATAGCAATCAGCCCCAGCATTTT.

Only a few counts were recorded for this clone. V and J are TRBV29-1 and TRBJ2-5, with D perhaps matching TRBD2 (6 bases). Germline V gives CDR1 SQVTM, CDR2 ANQGSEA. The CDR3 spans 13 residues. V was cut by 4 bases and J by 3 bases, with 12 bases left in between. In DNA form, the CDR3 reads TGCAGCGTTGTACGGGGGAGAAAAGAGACCCAGTACTTC. It codes for CSVVRGRKETQYF.

Concerning this clone itself: A junction boundary mismatches the germline segment, possibly from a read error. The chain couples TRBV18 to TRBJ2-5; the D gene is possibly TRBD2 (5 bases). Germline CDR1 is KGHSH and CDR2 is LQKENI. The CDR3 covers 15 residues. The CDR3 bases are TGTGCCAGCTCCCCACTAAGGGCGGCGGGAGAGACCCAGTACTTC. Amino acid sequence: CASSPLRAAGETQYF.

This rearrangement joins TRBV15 to TRBJ2-5, with a possible D match to TRBD1 (6 bases). The CDR3 runs to 15 residues. Looked up from germline, CDR1 is LNHNV and CDR2 is YYDKDF (reference sequence). V shed 0 bases and J shed 5 bases, with 13 bases lying between them. CDR3 loop: CATSRDGQLGETQYF. For the CDR3, the DNA is TGTGCCACCAGCAGAGATGGACAGTTGGGGGAGACCCAGTACTTC.

The V and J genes are TRBV29-1 and TRBJ1-2; 7 bases agree with TRBD1. CDR3 length: 12 amino acids. Germline V gene lookup returns CDR1 SQVTM and CDR2 ANQGSEA. The V and J ends lost 4 bases and 2 bases, in that order; junction bases with no gene match: 1. The CDR3 protein is CSVAGQNYGYTF. The CDR3 bases are TGCAGCGTTGCGGGACAGAACTATGGCTACACCTTC.

The chain couples TRBV3-1 (or the pseudogene TRBV3-2) to TRBJ2-3; 16 nucleotides match TRBD2. The CDR3 totals 20 residues. The V and J ends lost 6 bases and 3 bases, in that order; junction bases with no gene match: 15. In germline, CDR1 is LGHDT, CDR2 YNNKEL (reference sequence). The CDR3 DNA reads TGTGCCAGCAGTCAACCCTTGGGACTAGCGGGAGGGCTAGGGACAGATACGCAGTATTTT. Translated: CASSQPLGLAGGLGTDTQYF.

The chain uses TRBV19 and TRBJ2-1, with D perhaps TRBD1 (5 bases). V lost 3 bases and J 5 bases, leaving 5 bases between the germline ends. The CDR3 is made up of 12 amino acids. Germline V gene sequence: CDR1 LNHDA, CDR2 SQIVND (reference sequence). The CDR3 DNA is TGTGCCAGTAGTATGACAGACAATGAGCAGTTCTTC. This sequence encodes CASSMTDNEQFF. Full variable domain (remainder filled in from reference TRBV19 and TRBJ2-1): DGGITQSPKYLFRKEGQNVTLSCEQNLNHDAMYWYRQDPGQGLRLIYYSQIVNDFQKGDIAEGYSVSREKKESFPLTVTSAQKNPTAFYLCASSMTDNEQFFGPGTRLTVL.

Only a few counts were recorded for this clone. This sequence joins TRBV28 and TRBJ1-2; D uncertain. The CDR3 sequence is 11 residues long. V lost 1 base and J lost 10, with 7 bases in between. Per germline, CDR1 MDHEN and CDR2 SYDVKM. This chain's CDR3 is CASSLYLDYTF. CDR3 bases: TGTGCCAGCAGTTTATATCTAGACTACACCTTC.

The chain has TRBV7-2 and TRBJ2-5; 7 nucleotides match TRBD2. V gave up 1 base and J gave up 3 bases; unmatched junction bases: 5. Per germline, CDR1 SGHTA and CDR2 FQGNSA. The CDR3 spans 15 residues. The CDR3 coding sequence is TGTGCCAGCAGCTTAGTCGCGGGAGCGAAAGAGACCCAGTACTTC. This codes for CASSLVAGAKETQYF.